This TCR beta chain was captured by sequencing in a study of T cells in Graves' hyperthyroidism and ophthalmopathy. This clonotype was observed many times. Its antigen is unknown. This CDR3 has 15 amino acids. Per germline, CDR1 LNHDA and CDR2 SQIVND (reference sequence). V shed 3 bases and J 7 bases; nucleotides not matched to a gene: 6. Exclusion criteria comprised uncontrolled infection, other autoimmune disease, pregnancy or lactation. Study conclusions and caveats: Stable hyperthyroidism and ophthalmopathy were separated using 13 V-J signatures. Blood samples included most of the expanded thyroid clonotypes exceeding 0.001.

TCR beta CDR3 regions were amplified from RNA. The study used the HTBI primer set for a first-round RT-PCR of the TCR CDR3. TCRdb passed the multiplex PCR reads through MiXCR, listing each CDR3 protein once. The data show 450,000 to 650,000 distinct CDR3 sequences, around 20% seen once. Input material: blood. This chain joins TRBV19 and TRBJ2-2; 9 positions agree with TRBD1. The TCR comes from a man younger than 35 with Graves' hyperthyroidism. The CDR3 nucleotides read TGTGCCAGTAGTATCGCGGACAGGGGAGACGGGGAGCTGTTTTTT. Encoded protein: CASSIADRGDGELFF.